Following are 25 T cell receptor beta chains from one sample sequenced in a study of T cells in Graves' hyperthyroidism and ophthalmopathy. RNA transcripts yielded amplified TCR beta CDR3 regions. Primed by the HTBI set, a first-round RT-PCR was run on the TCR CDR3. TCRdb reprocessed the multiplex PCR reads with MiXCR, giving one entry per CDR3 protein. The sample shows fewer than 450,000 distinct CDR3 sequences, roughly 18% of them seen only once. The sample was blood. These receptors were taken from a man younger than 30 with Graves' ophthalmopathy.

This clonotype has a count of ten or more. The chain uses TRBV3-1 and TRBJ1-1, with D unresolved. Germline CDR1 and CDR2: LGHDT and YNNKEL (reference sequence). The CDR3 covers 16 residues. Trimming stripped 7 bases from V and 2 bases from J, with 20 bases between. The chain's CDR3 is CASNSEDPRRNTEAFF. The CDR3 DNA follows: TGTGCCAGCAACTCGGAGGACCCTCGCCGAAACACTGAAGCTTTCTTT. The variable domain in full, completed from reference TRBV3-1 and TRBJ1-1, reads DTAVSQTPKYLVTQMGNDKSIKCEQNLGHDTMYWYKQDSKKFLKIMFSYNNKELIINETVPNRFSPKSPDKAHLNLHINSLELGDSAVYFCASNSEDPRRNTEAFFGQGTRLTVV.

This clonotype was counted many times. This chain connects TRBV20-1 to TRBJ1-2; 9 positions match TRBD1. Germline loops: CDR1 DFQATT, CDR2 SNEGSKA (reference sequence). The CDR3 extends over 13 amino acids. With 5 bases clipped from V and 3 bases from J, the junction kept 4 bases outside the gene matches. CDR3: CSAGTGQDYGYTF. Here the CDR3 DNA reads TGCAGTGCTGGGACAGGGCAGGACTATGGCTACACCTTC.

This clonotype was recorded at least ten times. CDR3: CASSLGTGGVYEQYF. The CDR3 nucleotides read TGTGCCAGCAGCCTCGGGACAGGGGGCGTCTACGAGCAGTACTTC. V gene TRBV5-6 combines with J gene TRBJ2-7, with TRBD1 matching 12 bases. Trimming removed 4 bases from V and 3 bases from J; junction bases left unmatched: 5. Germline CDR1 SGHDT, CDR2 YYEEEE. This CDR3 region has 15 residues.

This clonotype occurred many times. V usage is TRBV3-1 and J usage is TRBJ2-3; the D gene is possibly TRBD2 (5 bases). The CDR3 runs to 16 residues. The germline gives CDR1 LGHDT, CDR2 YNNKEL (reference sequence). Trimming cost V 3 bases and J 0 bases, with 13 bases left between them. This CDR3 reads CASSHPGEASTDTQYF. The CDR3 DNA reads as TGTGCCAGCAGCCACCCCGGGGAAGCAAGCACAGATACGCAGTATTTT.

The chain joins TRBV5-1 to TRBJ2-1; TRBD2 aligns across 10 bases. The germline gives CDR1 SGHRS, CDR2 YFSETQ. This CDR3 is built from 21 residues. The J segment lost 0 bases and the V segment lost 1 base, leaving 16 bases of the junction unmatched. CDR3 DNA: TGCGCCAGCAGCTTGTATGGCAGCGGGGGGGCCCTTTTTAGCTCCTACAATGAGCAGTTCTTC. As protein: CASSLYGSGGALFSSYNEQFF.

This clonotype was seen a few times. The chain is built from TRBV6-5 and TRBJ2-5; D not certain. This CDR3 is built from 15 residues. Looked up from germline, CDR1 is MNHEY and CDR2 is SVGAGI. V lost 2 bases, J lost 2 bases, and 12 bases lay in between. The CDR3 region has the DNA TGTGCCAGCAGTTACGCTGGTAGCCTACAAGAGACCCAGTACTTC. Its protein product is CASSYAGSLQETQYF.

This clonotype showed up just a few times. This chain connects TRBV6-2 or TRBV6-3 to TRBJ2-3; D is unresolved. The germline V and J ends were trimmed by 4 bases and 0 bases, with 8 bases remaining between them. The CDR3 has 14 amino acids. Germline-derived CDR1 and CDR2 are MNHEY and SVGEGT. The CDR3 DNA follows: TGTGCCAGCAGTTTCAAGCGTAGCACAGATACGCAGTATTTT. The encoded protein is CASSFKRSTDTQYF.

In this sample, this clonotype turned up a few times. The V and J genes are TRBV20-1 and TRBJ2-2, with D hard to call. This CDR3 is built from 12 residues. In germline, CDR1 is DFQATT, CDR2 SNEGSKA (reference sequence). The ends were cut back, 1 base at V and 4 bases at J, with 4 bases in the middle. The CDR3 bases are TGCAGTGCTAGAGCCTTCACCGGGGAGCTGTTTTTT. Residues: CSARAFTGELFF.

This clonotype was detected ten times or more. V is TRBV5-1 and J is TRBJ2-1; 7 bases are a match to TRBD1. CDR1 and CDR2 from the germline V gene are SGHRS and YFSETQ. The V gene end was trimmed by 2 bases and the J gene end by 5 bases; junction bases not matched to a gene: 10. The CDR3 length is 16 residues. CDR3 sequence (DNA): TGCGCCAGCAGCTTTCGACCAGGGGGAAAGGACAATGAGCAGTTCTTC. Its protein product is CASSFRPGGKDNEQFF.

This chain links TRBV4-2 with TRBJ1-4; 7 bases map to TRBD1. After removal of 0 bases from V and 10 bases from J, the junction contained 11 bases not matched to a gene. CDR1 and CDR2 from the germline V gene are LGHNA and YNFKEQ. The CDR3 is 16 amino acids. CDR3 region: CASSQDPGQVFGKLFF. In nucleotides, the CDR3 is TGTGCCAGCAGCCAAGATCCCGGACAGGTGTTCGGAAAACTGTTTTTT.

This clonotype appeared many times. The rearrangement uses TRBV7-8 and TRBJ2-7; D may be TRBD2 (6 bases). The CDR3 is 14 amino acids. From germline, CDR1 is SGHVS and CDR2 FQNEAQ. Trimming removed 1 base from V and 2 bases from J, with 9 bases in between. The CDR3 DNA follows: TGTGCCAGCAGCTTAGAGGGACTTACCTACGAGCAGTACTTC. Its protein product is CASSLEGLTYEQYF.

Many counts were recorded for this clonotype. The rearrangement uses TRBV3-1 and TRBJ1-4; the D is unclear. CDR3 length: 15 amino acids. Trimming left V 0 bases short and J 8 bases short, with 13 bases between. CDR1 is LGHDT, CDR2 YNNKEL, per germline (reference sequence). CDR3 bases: TGTGCCAGCAGCCAAGATCTGAAGCCGCTAGAAAAACTGTTTTTT. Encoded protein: CASSQDLKPLEKLFF.

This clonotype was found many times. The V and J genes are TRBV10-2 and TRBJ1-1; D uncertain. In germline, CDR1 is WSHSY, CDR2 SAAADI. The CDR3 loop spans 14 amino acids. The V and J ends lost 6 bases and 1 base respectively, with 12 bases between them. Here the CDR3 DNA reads TGCGCCAGCAGCGACATGTCCCGGAACACTGAAGCTTTCTTT. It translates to CASSDMSRNTEAFF.

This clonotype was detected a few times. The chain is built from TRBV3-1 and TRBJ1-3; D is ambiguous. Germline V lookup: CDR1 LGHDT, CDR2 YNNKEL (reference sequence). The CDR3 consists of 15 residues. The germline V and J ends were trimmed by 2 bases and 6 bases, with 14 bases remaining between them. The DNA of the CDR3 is TGTGCCAGCAGCCAAAGAGGCGGCAGCCTAAACACCATATATTTT. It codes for CASSQRGGSLNTIYF.

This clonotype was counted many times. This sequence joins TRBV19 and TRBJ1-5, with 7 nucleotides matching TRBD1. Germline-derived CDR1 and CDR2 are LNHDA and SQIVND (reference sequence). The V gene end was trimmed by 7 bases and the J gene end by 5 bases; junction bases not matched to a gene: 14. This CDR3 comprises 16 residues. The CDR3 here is CASKIGKTGPHQPQHF. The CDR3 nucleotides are TGTGCCAGTAAAATCGGTAAGACAGGGCCCCATCAGCCCCAGCATTTT.

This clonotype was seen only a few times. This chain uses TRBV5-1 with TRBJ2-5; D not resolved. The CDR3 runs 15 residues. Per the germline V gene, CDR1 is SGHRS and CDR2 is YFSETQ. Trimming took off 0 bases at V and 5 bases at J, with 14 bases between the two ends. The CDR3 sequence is CASSLVSAQGETQYF. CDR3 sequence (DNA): TGCGCCAGCAGCTTGGTGTCTGCGCAAGGGGAGACCCAGTACTTC.

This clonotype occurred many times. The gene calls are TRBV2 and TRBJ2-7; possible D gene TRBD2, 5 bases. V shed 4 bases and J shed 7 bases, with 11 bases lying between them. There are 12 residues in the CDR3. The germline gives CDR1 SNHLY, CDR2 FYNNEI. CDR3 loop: CASSVTGVEQYF. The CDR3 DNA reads TGTGCCAGCAGTGTAACCGGGGTTGAGCAGTACTTC.

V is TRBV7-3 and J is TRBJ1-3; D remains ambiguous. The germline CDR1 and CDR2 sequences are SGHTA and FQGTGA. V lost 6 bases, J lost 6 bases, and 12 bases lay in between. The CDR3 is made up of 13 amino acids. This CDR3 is CASSSAGENTIYF. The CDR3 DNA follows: TGTGCCAGCAGTTCAGCCGGCGAAAACACCATATATTTT.

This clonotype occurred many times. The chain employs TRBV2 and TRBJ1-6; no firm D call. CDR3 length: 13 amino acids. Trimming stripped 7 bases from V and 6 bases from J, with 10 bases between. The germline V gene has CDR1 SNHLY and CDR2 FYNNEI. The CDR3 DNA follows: TGTGCCAGCACCCCAACGGTTAATTCACCCCTCCACTTT. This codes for CASTPTVNSPLHF.

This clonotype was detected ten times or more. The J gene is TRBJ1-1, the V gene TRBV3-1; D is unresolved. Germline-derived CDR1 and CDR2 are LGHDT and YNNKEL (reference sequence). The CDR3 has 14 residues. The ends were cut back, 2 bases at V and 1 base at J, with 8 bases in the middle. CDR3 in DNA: TGTGCCAGCAGCCAATCTTCGGGGAACACTGAAGCTTTCTTT. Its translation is CASSQSSGNTEAFF.

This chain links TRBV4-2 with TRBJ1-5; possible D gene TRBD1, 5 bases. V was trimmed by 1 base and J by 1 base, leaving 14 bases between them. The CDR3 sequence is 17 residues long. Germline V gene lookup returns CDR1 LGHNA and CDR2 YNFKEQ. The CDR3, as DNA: TGTGCCAGCAGCCAAGCCATCGTGGAGGGGAGCAATCAGCCCCAGCATTTT. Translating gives CASSQAIVEGSNQPQHF.

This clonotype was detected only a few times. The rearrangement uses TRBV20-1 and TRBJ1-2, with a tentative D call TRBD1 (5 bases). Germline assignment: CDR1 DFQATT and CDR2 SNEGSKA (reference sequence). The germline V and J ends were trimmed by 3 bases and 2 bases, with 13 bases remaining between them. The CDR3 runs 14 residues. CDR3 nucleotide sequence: TGCAGTGCTAGTCTGGGGGACTTCAACTATGGCTACACCTTC. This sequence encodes CSASLGDFNYGYTF.

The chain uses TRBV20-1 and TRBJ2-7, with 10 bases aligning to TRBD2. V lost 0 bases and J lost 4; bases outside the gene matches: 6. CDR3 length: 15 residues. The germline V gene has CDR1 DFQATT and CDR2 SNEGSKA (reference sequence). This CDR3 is CSARDSASGRYEQYF. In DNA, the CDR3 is TGCAGTGCTAGAGATAGCGCTAGCGGGAGATACGAGCAGTACTTC.

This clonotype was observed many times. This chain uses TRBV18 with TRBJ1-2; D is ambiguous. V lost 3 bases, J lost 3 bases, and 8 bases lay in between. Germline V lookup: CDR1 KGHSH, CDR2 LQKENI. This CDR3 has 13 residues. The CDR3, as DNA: TGTGCCAGCTCACCGCGAGGTGACTATGGCTACACCTTC. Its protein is CASSPRGDYGYTF. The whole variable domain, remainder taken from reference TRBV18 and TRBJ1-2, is NAGVMQNPRHLVRRRGQEARLRCSPMKGHSHVYWYRQLPEEGLKFMVYLQKENIIDESGMPKERFSAEFPKEGPSILRIQQVVRGDSAAYFCASSPRGDYGYTFGSGTRLTVV.

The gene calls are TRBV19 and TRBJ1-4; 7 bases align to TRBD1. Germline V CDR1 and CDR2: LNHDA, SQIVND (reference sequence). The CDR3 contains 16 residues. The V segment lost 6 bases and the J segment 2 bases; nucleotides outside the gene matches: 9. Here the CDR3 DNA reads TGTGCCAGTAGCACCTGGAAGGGGGCGACTAATGAAAAACTGTTTTTT. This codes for CASSTWKGATNEKLFF. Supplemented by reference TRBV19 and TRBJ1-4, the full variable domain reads DGGITQSPKYLFRKEGQNVTLSCEQNLNHDAMYWYRQDPGQGLRLIYYSQIVNDFQKGDIAEGYSVSREKKESFPLTVTSAQKNPTAFYLCASSTWKGATNEKLFFGSGTQLSVL.